Presented here are 20 T cell receptor beta chains from one specimen sequenced in a study of glioma-infiltrating T cells. TCR alpha and beta CDR3 regions were amplified from RNA using iRepertoire nested multiplex PCR. MiXCR was run by TCRdb on the multiplex PCR reads, yielding one entry per CDR3 protein. Of under 200,000 distinct CDR3 sequences in the sample, around 40% were seen once. The sequencing sample was made of glioma tissue, nonneoplastic brain tissue, or PBMCs (not recorded which). These receptors originate from a human donor with low-grade glioma or glioblastoma, undergoing nonglioma brain surgery, or in good health (not recorded which).

This clonotype was counted only a few times. CDR3 sequence (DNA): TGCGCCAGCAGCACGGAGACCGGGACCTACGAGCAGTACTTC. Encoded protein: CASSTETGTYEQYF. The J gene is TRBJ2-7, the V gene TRBV5-1; maybe TRBD2 (5 bases). Germline V gene lookup returns CDR1 SGHRS and CDR2 YFSETQ. The CDR3 length is 14 residues. The ends were cut back, 4 bases at V and 2 bases at J, with 13 bases in the middle. The entire variable domain, with the rest obtained from reference TRBV5-1 and TRBJ2-7, is as follows: KAGVTQTPRYLIKTRGQQVTLSCSPISGHRSVSWYQQTPGQGLQFLFEYFSETQRNKGNFPGRFSGRQFSNSRSEMNVSTLELGDSALYLCASSTETGTYEQYFGPGTRLTVT.

The chain joins TRBV12-3 or TRBV12-4 to TRBJ1-1; 7 nucleotides agree with TRBD1. Unmatched junction bases numbered 9, after V lost 7 bases and J lost 4 bases. This CDR3 has 14 residues. The CDR3 DNA is TGTGCCAGCAACACGAGGGGGCCGGTCACTGAAGCTTTCTTT. Amino acids: CASNTRGPVTEAFF.

This clonotype was seen more than once but under ten times. The V call is TRBV18, the J call TRBJ2-4, with D tentatively TRBD2 (6 bases). This CDR3 has 13 amino acids. V was clipped by 3 bases and J by 7 bases, with 10 bases between them. Germline-derived CDR1 and CDR2 are KGHSH and LQKENI. CDR3 in DNA: TGTGCCAGCTCACCCTCGGGAGCGAACATTCAGTACTTC. Translation gives CASSPSGANIQYF.

To note about this clonotype: This sequence may be a read error, since a much larger clone differs from it by one base. This chain links TRBV28 with TRBJ2-1; 8 positions agree with TRBD2. The junction had 11 bases not matched to a gene; V was cut back by 11 bases and J by 2 bases. CDR3 length: 15 amino acids. Germline CDR1 is MDHEN and CDR2 is SYDVKM. The CDR3 region is CAVSGNSGTYNEQFF. As DNA, the CDR3 is TGTGCCGTATCCGGGAATAGCGGGACCTACAATGAGCAGTTCTTC.

Concerning this clonotype itself: Possible read error: a much larger clone is one base away. V usage is TRBV6-1 and J usage is TRBJ2-7; 7 bases match TRBD2. CDR1 is MNHNS and CDR2 is SASEGT in the germline V gene. The CDR3 spans 16 residues. Here the CDR3 DNA reads TGTGCCAGCAGTGGGGTTGGTGTGCTAGCGGACTACGAGCTGTACTTC. It translates to CASSGVGVLADYELYF.

This clonotype was seen just once. The rearrangement joins TRBV29-1 to TRBJ2-1; possibly TRBD1 or TRBD2 for D (5 bases each). CDR3 length: 13 residues. V lost 7 bases and J 13 bases, leaving 23 bases between the germline ends. Germline CDR1 SQVTM, CDR2 ANQGSEA. The CDR3 bases are TGCAGCGGTGCGCCGGGGCTTGGGGAGACCCAGTTCTTC. Its translation: CSGAPGLGETQFF.

This clonotype was observed at least ten times. The chain links TRBV25-1 to TRBJ2-1; D is unresolved. The CDR3 extends over 13 amino acids. The germline CDR1 and CDR2 sequences are MGHDK and SYGVNS. V was pared by 6 bases and J by 10 bases, with 16 bases between. CDR3 in DNA: TGTGCCAGCAGCCCCCTACTCGGCTTAGAGCAGTTCTTC. It specifies CASSPLLGLEQFF.

This clonotype was observed many times. The chain combines TRBV20-1 with TRBJ1-5; possibly TRBD1 for D (6 bases). The germline CDR1 and CDR2 sequences are DFQATT and SNEGSKA (reference sequence). The CDR3 has 13 residues. V was cut by 4 bases and J by 8 bases, with 15 bases left in between. DNA of the CDR3: TGCAGTGCTAATACAGGGTTGGAGGAGCCCCAGCATTTT. It is translated as CSANTGLEEPQHF.

A remark on this clonotype: Relative to the germline gene, one junction end is altered; a read error may explain this. This rearrangement joins TRBV15 to TRBJ1-4; 9 nucleotides align to TRBD1. The germline V gene encodes CDR1 LNHNV and CDR2 YYDKDF (reference sequence). The CDR3 has 15 amino acids. CDR3 loop: CASSTPTGGNEKLFF. CDR3 DNA: TGTGCCAGCAGCACACCGACAGGGGGGAATGAAAAACTGTTTTTT. The variable domain in full, with the rest retrieved from reference TRBV15 and TRBJ1-4, is DAMVIQNPRYQVTQFGKPVTLSCSQTLNHNVMYWYQQKSSQAPKLLFHYYDKDFNNEADTPDNFQSRRPNTSFCFLDIRSPGLGDTAMYLCASSTPTGGNEKLFFGSGTQLSVL.

On this clonotype itself: A much larger clone differs by one base, so this may be a read error. This rearrangement joins TRBV7-2 to TRBJ1-3; tentative D call: TRBD1 (6 bases). The CDR3 loop spans 14 amino acids. Trimming took off 5 bases at V and 4 bases at J, with 12 bases between the two ends. Germline CDR1 and CDR2: SGHTA and FQGNSA. CDR3 residues: CASSATGTGNTIYF. In DNA, the CDR3 is TGTGCCAGCAGCGCAACAGGGACCGGAAACACCATATATTTT.

The chain is built from TRBV6-1 and TRBJ2-3, with D unresolved. Germline V CDR1 and CDR2: MNHNS, SASEGT. This CDR3 has 13 amino acids. V was trimmed by 1 base and J by 6 bases, leaving 8 bases between them. CDR3 DNA sequence: TGTGCCAGCAGTGAAGAGCCGGTGGATACGCAGTATTTT. Its translation: CASSEEPVDTQYF.

The chain has TRBV5-1 and TRBJ2-1, with D unclear. Germline CDR1 SGHRS, CDR2 YFSETQ. The CDR3 runs to 12 residues. The V gene lost 6 bases and the J gene lost 7 bases, with 11 bases spanning the gap. CDR3 amino acids: CASMGGPNEQFF. The DNA for the CDR3 is TGCGCCAGCATGGGCGGACCGAATGAGCAGTTCTTC. The whole variable domain, remainder taken from reference TRBV5-1 and TRBJ2-1, is KAGVTQTPRYLIKTRGQQVTLSCSPISGHRSVSWYQQTPGQGLQFLFEYFSETQRNKGNFPGRFSGRQFSNSRSEMNVSTLELGDSALYLCASMGGPNEQFFGPGTRLTVL.

This clonotype was picked up many times. V gene TRBV27 combines with J gene TRBJ1-5, with a weak D call TRBD1 (5 bases). Germline CDR1 and CDR2: MNHEY and SMNVEV (reference sequence). Between the trimmed V and J ends, which lost 5 bases and 0 bases, there was a span of 20 bases. CDR3 length equals 18 residues. This chain's CDR3 is CASSTEAPGTYSNQPQHF. In nucleotides, the CDR3 is TGTGCCAGCAGTACCGAAGCGCCAGGGACTTATAGCAATCAGCCCCAGCATTTT.

The chain couples TRBV2 to TRBJ2-3; a possible D gene is TRBD2 (6 bases). Trimming left V 7 bases short and J 1 base short, with 15 bases between. The CDR3 covers 15 residues. Germline-derived CDR1 and CDR2 are SNHLY and FYNNEI. CDR3 region: CASTPTSWRTDTQYF. For the CDR3, the DNA is TGTGCCAGCACCCCCACTAGCTGGCGCACAGATACGCAGTATTTT.

Details on this clonotype: A junction end diverges from the germline sequence, so it may reflect a read error. As DNA, the CDR3 is TGTGCCAGCAGTTTACGGGGGGGGGGCTACGGGCAGTACTTC. Protein: CASSLRGGGYGQYF. This chain joins TRBV28 and TRBJ2-7; 8 positions match TRBD2. The CDR3 extends over 14 amino acids. Germline assignment: CDR1 MDHEN and CDR2 SYDVKM.

In this sample, this clonotype turned up many times. The chain couples TRBV3-1 to TRBJ2-7, with 7 bases lining up with TRBD2. The CDR3 consists of 14 residues. Germline trimming cut 6 bases from V and 7 bases from J; bases unmatched to any gene: 12. The germline V gene has CDR1 LGHDT and CDR2 YNNKEL (reference sequence). The CDR3: CASSSQAGEKEQYF. CDR3 bases: TGTGCCAGCAGTAGCCAGGCGGGGGAGAAGGAGCAGTACTTC.

The J gene is TRBJ1-3, the V gene TRBV4-1; the D gene is possibly TRBD1 (5 bases). Germline lookup yields CDR1 MGHRA and CDR2 YSYEKL. This CDR3 spans 16 amino acids. V was clipped by 0 bases and J by 3 bases, with 12 bases between them. The CDR3 DNA reads TGCGCCAGCAGCCAAGATCCAAGGGGCGGTGGAAACACCATATATTTT. Translated: CASSQDPRGGGNTIYF.

This clonotype occurred many times. This chain joins TRBV19 and TRBJ1-1; no reliable D call. Germline CDR1 LNHDA, CDR2 SQIVND (reference sequence). The CDR3 length is 11 residues. The V gene lost 3 bases and the J gene lost 3 bases, with 2 bases spanning the gap. CDR3 sequence: CASSIHTEAFF. The CDR3 DNA is TGTGCCAGTAGTATTCACACTGAAGCTTTCTTT.

V gene TRBV12-3 or TRBV12-4 combines with J gene TRBJ2-7; 7 nucleotides align to TRBD2. CDR3 size: 13 residues. V lost 7 bases and J lost 1; bases outside the gene matches: 4. The CDR3 reads CASTVAGSYEQYF. Written as DNA, the CDR3 is TGTGCCAGCACCGTAGCGGGTTCCTACGAGCAGTACTTC.

Of note for this clonotype: It may be a read error: a sequence one base away is much more abundant. The chain employs TRBV6-1 and TRBJ1-1; the D gene is possibly TRBD1 (5 bases). Germline-derived CDR1 and CDR2 are MNHNS and SASEGT. The CDR3 covers 16 residues. The CDR3 sequence is CAISESSRQMNTEAFF. The CDR3 bases are TGTGCCATCAGTGAGTCCTCGCGACAGATGAACACTGAAGCTTTCTTT.